The 6 T cell receptor beta chains given below trace back to one sample, sequenced in a study of shared clonotypes between healthy human individuals. The protocol was immunoSEQ multiplex PCR, while the TCRdb copy is restricted to in-frame clones and leaves out a portion. The sample includes roughly 1,500,000 clones, approximately 98% of them seen just once. The sequenced sample was naive CD4+ T cells sorted from blood. Subset: CD45RA+ positively selected. The receptors were gathered from a man aged 25-40 years in good health.

The chain combines TRBV18 with TRBJ1-4, with TRBD1 matching 7 bases. Germline lookup yields CDR1 KGHSH and CDR2 LQKENI. The CDR3 sequence is 16 residues long. The J segment lost 7 bases and the V segment lost 1 base, leaving 9 bases of the junction unmatched. CDR3: CASSPRRGIWVEKLFF. CDR3 nucleotide sequence: TGTGCCAGCTCACCACGCAGGGGGATTTGGGTTGAAAAACTGTTTTTT.

The CDR3 sequence is CASSEVFRDRVARSTDTQYF. The CDR3 DNA sequence: TGTGCCAGCAGTGAAGTCTTCCGGGACAGGGTGGCTAGGAGCACAGATACGCAGTATTTT. The genes are TRBV6-1 and TRBJ2-3, with TRBD1 identical over 9 bases. The CDR3 has 20 residues. V trimming: 1 base; J trimming: 0 bases; junction bases outside the gene matches: 14. Per the germline V gene, CDR1 is MNHNS and CDR2 is SASEGT.

The V and J genes are TRBV2 and TRBJ2-7, with D possibly TRBD1 on 5 matching bases. The CDR3 is made up of 14 amino acids. The V gene lost 7 bases and the J gene lost 3 bases, with 16 bases spanning the gap. Germline CDR1 reads SNHLY; CDR2 reads FYNNEI. DNA for the CDR3: TGTGCCAGCAAAAGGACATCCCCTAGCTACGAGCAGTACTTC. Protein sequence: CASKRTSPSYEQYF.

This chain joins TRBV4-1 and TRBJ2-1; D call uncertain. Germline V gene sequence: CDR1 MGHRA, CDR2 YSYEKL. CDR3 size: 17 residues. V lost 1 base and J lost 6, with 19 bases in between. The CDR3 region has the DNA TGCGCCAGCAGCCAAGCTGCCCGGGCCGGGCAAAGCAATGAGCAGTTCTTC. Translation: CASSQAARAGQSNEQFF.

The gene calls are TRBV29-1 and TRBJ1-1; tentative D call: TRBD1 (6 bases). Germline V gene lookup returns CDR1 SQVTM and CDR2 ANQGSEA. This CDR3 is 19 amino acids long. Trimming removed 4 bases from V and 4 bases from J, with 31 bases in between. The CDR3 region has the DNA TGCAGCGTTGCTGGGGGGCGCAATTATCCCCCCAGTCAGGGCACTGAAGCTTTCTTT. Its translation is CSVAGGRNYPPSQGTEAFF. Together with reference TRBV29-1 and TRBJ1-1, the CDR3 gives the full variable domain: SAVISQKPSRDICQRGTSLTIQCQVDSQVTMMFWYRQQPGQSLTLIATANQGSEATYESGFVIDKFPISRPNLTFSTLTVSNMSPEDSSIYLCSVAGGRNYPPSQGTEAFFGQGTRLTVV.

The chain recombines TRBV5-1 with TRBJ2-5; D might be TRBD2 (6 bases). Germline V gene sequence: CDR1 SGHRS, CDR2 YFSETQ. CDR3 length equals 18 residues. V gave up 2 bases and J gave up 5 bases, with 25 bases separating them. In DNA, the CDR3 is TGCGCCAGCAGCTTTAAACGGTCAGGAGGGAGTCGACTGGAGACCCAGTACTTC. Protein: CASSFKRSGGSRLETQYF.